The 9 T cell receptor beta chains in this list originate from one sample, sequenced in a study of blood T cell repertoires in COVID-19. Measured with immunoSEQ multiplex PCR; TCRdb has only the in-frame clones, and not every one. The repertoire consists of about 320,000 clones, with 87% occurring once and the leading ten covering less than 6%. Sequenced: PBMCs or T cells enriched from blood (not recorded which). These receptors were obtained from a woman between 25 and 40 years old who had recovered from COVID-19.

This chain links TRBV12-5 with TRBJ2-2; 8 nucleotides align to TRBD1. This CDR3 spans 15 amino acids. Germline assignment: CDR1 LGHNT and CDR2 FRNRAP. The J segment lost 9 bases and the V segment lost 7 bases, leaving 13 bases of the junction unmatched. CDR3 in DNA: TGTGCTAGTGCCCTCGGGGACAGGCCCCCCCGGGAGCTGTTTTTT. Translating it yields CASALGDRPPRELFF.

The chain uses TRBV11-2 and TRBJ2-3; 12 bases fit TRBD2. The J segment lost 0 bases and the V segment lost 1 base, leaving 5 bases of the junction unmatched. Germline V lookup: CDR1 SGHAT, CDR2 FQNNGV. The CDR3 length is 18 residues. In nucleotides, the CDR3 is TGTGCCAGCAGCTTAGGACTAGCGGGGGCCCCTAGCACAGATACGCAGTATTTT. Residues: CASSLGLAGAPSTDTQYF.

This rearrangement joins TRBV7-3 to TRBJ2-3; 10 bases align to TRBD1. The germline V gene encodes CDR1 SGHTA and CDR2 FQGTGA. The CDR3 length is 14 residues. After removal of 3 bases from V and 4 bases from J, the junction contained 1 base not matched to a gene. The CDR3 loop reads CASSLGQGSDTQYF. The CDR3 DNA reads as TGTGCCAGCAGCTTGGGACAGGGGTCAGATACGCAGTATTTT. Drawing the rest from reference TRBV7-3 and TRBJ2-3, the complete variable domain is GAGVSQTPSNKVTEKGKYVELRCDPISGHTALYWYRQSLGQGPEFLIYFQGTGAADDSGLPNDRFFAVRPEGSVSTLKIQRTERGDSAVYLCASSLGQGSDTQYFGPGTRLTVL.

This clone was detected once. The chain employs TRBV27 and TRBJ2-7; D is perhaps TRBD2 (5 bases). Germline V gene data show CDR1 as MNHEY and CDR2 as SMNVEV (reference sequence). The germline V and J ends were trimmed by 6 bases and 2 bases, with 14 bases remaining between them. The CDR3 covers 14 residues. CDR3 DNA: TGTGCCAGCAGGGCGGGTTATGTGCCCTACGAGCAGTACTTC. Its protein is CASRAGYVPYEQYF.

The chain links TRBV9 to TRBJ2-7; possibly TRBD1 for D (6 bases). V was trimmed by 4 bases and J by 4 bases, leaving 12 bases between them. This CDR3 comprises 13 residues. The germline CDR1 and CDR2 sequences are SGDLS and YYNGEE. CDR3 nucleotide sequence: TGTGCCAGCAGCTCAGGCAGGGGTTACGAGCAGTACTTC. Its protein is CASSSGRGYEQYF.

Turning to this clone: Mismatch with germline at one junction end may stem from a read error. Other DNA sequences from this sample encode an identical CDR3 as well. The chain couples TRBV7-6 to TRBJ1-3; D perhaps matches TRBD1 (6 bases). Germline loops: CDR1 SGHVS, CDR2 FNYEAQ. This CDR3 contains 17 residues. CDR3 DNA: TGCGCCAGCAGCTATCGGACAGTCGGAAGCTCTGGAAACACCATATATTTT. Residues: CASSYRTVGSSGNTIYF.

The chain is built from TRBV6-2 or TRBV6-3 and TRBJ1-2; D is unclear. Germline V gene sequence: CDR1 MNHEY, CDR2 SVGEGT. The CDR3 is 14 amino acids. Trimming pared 5 bases from V and 5 bases from J, leaving 15 bases between. The CDR3 region has the DNA TGTGCCAGCAGTCTACGGGAAACGGAGTATGGCTACACCTTC. Translation: CASSLRETEYGYTF.

The chain carries TRBV30 and TRBJ1-5; 8 bases match TRBD1. With 0 bases clipped from V and 6 bases from J, the junction kept 13 bases outside the gene matches. Germline V gene data show CDR1 as GTSNPN and CDR2 as SVGIG (reference sequence). This CDR3 has 17 residues. This CDR3 is CAWSVRTGSLGSQPQHF. In DNA, the CDR3 is TGTGCCTGGAGTGTACGGACAGGGTCGTTGGGTAGTCAGCCCCAGCATTTT. Based on the CDR3 plus reference TRBV30 and TRBJ1-5, the full variable domain is SQTIHQWPATLVQPVGSPLSLECTVEGTSNPNLYWYRQAAGRGLQLLFYSVGIGQISSEVPQNLSASRPQDRQFILSSKKLLLSDSGFYLCAWSVRTGSLGSQPQHFGDGTRLSIL.

This rearrangement joins TRBV20-1 to TRBJ2-7, with 10 bases matching TRBD2. Germline V lookup: CDR1 DFQATT, CDR2 SNEGSKA (reference sequence). V shed 3 bases and J 2 bases; nucleotides not matched to a gene: 7. The CDR3 sequence is 15 residues long. The DNA for the CDR3 is TGCAGTGCTAGTCCCCTAGCGGGGGCCACCTACGAGCAGTACTTC. Translated, it gives CSASPLAGATYEQYF.